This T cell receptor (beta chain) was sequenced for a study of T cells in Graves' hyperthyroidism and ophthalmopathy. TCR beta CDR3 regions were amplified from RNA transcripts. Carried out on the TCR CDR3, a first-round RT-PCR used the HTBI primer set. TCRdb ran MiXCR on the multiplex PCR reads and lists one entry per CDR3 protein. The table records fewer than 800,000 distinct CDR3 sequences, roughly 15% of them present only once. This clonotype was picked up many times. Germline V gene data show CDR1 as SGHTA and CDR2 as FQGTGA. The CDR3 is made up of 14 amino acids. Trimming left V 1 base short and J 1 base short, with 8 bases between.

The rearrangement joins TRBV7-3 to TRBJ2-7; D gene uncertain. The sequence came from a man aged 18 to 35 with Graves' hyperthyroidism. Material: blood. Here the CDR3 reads CASSLSVGSYEQYF. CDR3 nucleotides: TGTGCCAGCAGCTTAAGTGTCGGGTCCTACGAGCAGTACTTC.